This T cell receptor (beta chain) originates from a study of long-term antiretroviral therapy in people with HIV. The libraries were made with immunoSEQ v3.0 at survey level. Data came from immunoSEQ multiplex PCR; TCRdb stores just in-frame clones and leaves some out. The sample carries tens of thousands of clones, just over 85% recorded once. With regard to this clone: As yet, its antigen is unknown.

Study outcomes and limitations: HIV repertoires spanned tighter CDR3 length ranges than controls did.

The CDR3 runs 12 residues. V was shortened by 9 bases and J by 8 bases, with 14 bases between the two germline ends. CDR1 is MNHEY and CDR2 is SVGAGI in the germline V gene. This chain links TRBV6-5 with TRBJ1-3; D remains ambiguous. The specimen was unsorted PBMCs, collected more than 4.3 years after starting antiretroviral therapy. The origin of this receptor is a young man with HIV. The CDR3 nucleotides read TGTGCCAGACCGGGAAACTCTTACACCATATATTTT. Translated, it gives CARPGNSYTIYF.